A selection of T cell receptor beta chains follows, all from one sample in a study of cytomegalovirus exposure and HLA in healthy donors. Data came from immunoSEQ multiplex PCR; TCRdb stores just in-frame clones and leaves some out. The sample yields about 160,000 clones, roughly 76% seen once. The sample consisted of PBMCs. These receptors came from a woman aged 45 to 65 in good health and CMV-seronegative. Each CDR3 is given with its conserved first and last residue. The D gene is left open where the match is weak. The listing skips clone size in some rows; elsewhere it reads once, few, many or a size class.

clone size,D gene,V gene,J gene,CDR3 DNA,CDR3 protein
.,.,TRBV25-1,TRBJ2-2,TGTGCCAGCACCCCGGGGGGGACAGATAACACCGGGGAGCTGTTTTTT,CASTPGGTDNTGELFF
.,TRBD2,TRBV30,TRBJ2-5,TGTGCCTGGAGTGTAAGAGCGGGAGACGAGACCCAGTACTTC,CAWSVRAGDETQYF
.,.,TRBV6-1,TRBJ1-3,TGTGCCAGCAGTTCCAGGGGAAATGGAAACACCATATATTTT,CASSSRGNGNTIYF
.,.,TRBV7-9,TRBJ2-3,TGTTCCAGCAGCCCAAAGGGGGGGCTCACAGATACGCAGTATTTT,CSSSPKGGLTDTQYF
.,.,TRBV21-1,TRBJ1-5,TGTGTCCTACCCGATAAACAGAGTTCGGGGGGCAATCAGCCCCAGCATTTT,CVLPDKQSSGGNQPQHF
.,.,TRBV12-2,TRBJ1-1,TGTGCAAGTCGCTTAAGGAAAGGTCCCCAGGGCACTGAAGCTTTCTTT,CASRLRKGPQGTEAFF
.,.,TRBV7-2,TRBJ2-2,TGTGCCAGCAGCTTAGCGTCGTTAAACACCGGGGAGCTGTTTTTT,CASSLASLNTGELFF
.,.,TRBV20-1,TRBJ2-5,TGCAGTGGGTCTTGGAGGGAGACCCAGTACTTC,CSGSWRETQYF
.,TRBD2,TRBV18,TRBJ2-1,TGTGCCAGCTCACCACCGGTGCGGCCGGGACTAGCGGGAGAGGGCTACAATGAGCAGTTCTTC,CASSPPVRPGLAGEGYNEQFF
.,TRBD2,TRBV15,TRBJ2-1,TGTGCCACCAGCAGAGAAGTCGGGACTAGCGGGAGGGCCGGGTACAATGAGCAGTTCTTC,CATSREVGTSGRAGYNEQFF
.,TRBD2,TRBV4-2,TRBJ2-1,TGTGCCAGCAGCCAAGGTTATTCGACGGGGGGGTTTTACAATGAGCAGTTCTTC,CASSQGYSTGGFYNEQFF
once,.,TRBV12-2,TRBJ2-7,TGTGCAAGTCGCGAGGAAGGTACGTCTAGCGGGAGGACCTCCTACGAGCAGTACTTC,CASREEGTSSGRTSYEQYF
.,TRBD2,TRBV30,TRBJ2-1,TGTGCCTGTCCTCGGGAGGGTGTAGGGAATGAGCAGTTCTTC,CACPREGVGNEQFF
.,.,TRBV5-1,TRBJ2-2,TGCGCCAGCAGCTTGGGAGGGAAAACCGGGGAGCTGTTTTTT,CASSLGGKTGELFF
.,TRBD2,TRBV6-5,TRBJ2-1,TGTGCCAGCAGTTTAGCGGGGGCCAAGGATGAGCAGTTCTTC,CASSLAGAKDEQFF
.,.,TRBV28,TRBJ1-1,TGTGCCAGCAGGTCAGGGAACACTGAAGCTTTCTTT,CASRSGNTEAFF
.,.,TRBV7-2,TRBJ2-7,TGTGCCAGCAGCCCTACTAGGTTCAACGAGCAGTACTTC,CASSPTRFNEQYF
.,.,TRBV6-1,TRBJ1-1,TGTGCCAGCAGTCTACAGGAAAACACTGAAGCTTTCTTT,CASSLQENTEAFF
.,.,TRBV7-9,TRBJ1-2,TGTGCCAGCAGCTTAGGAGCGGGGACTAACTATGGCTACACCTTC,CASSLGAGTNYGYTF
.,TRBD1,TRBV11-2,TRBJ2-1,TGTGCCAGCAGCTTCCGAGGGGGCTTTATCTCCTACAATGAGCAGTTCTTC,CASSFRGGFISYNEQFF
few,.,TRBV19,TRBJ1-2,TGTGCCAGTAGTACTTACCAGGACACCGGGGGCTACACCTTC,CASSTYQDTGGYTF
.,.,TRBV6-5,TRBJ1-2,TGTGCCAGCAGTTACTCTCGCAAGCAGGATGGCTACACCTTC,CASSYSRKQDGYTF
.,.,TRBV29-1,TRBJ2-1,TGCAGCGCCTCCGGATCCACCCGCCGGGATGAGCAGTTCTTC,CSASGSTRRDEQFF
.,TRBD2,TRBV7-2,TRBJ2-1,TGTGCCAGCAGCACCGGCGCAAGCGGGACCAATGAGCAGTTCTTC,CASSTGASGTNEQFF
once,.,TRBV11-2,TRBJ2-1,TGTGCCAGCATGCACGAGAGCTCCTACAATGAGCAGTTCTTC,CASMHESSYNEQFF
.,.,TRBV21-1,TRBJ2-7,TGTGCCAGCAGCCTCGGAGGCGCCCCCAGGGAGCAGTACTTC,CASSLGGAPREQYF
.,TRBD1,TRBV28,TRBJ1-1,TGTGCCAGCAGATATTCAATCGGGACAGCTAACACTGAAGCTTTCTTT,CASRYSIGTANTEAFF
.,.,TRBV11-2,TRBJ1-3,TGTGCCAGCTGGGAGGGGGGCCTTGGAAACACCATATATTTT,CASWEGGLGNTIYF
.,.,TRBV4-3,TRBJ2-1,TGCGCCAGCAGCCAAGATTTCCGCGCCCGGGGGGAGCAGTTCTTC,CASSQDFRARGEQFF
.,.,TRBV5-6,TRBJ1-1,TGTGCCAGCCACTTGGGGCTCACTGAAGCTTTCTTT,CASHLGLTEAFF